The 18 T cell receptor beta chains below were found in one sample sequenced in a study of CD8+ T cells in alopecia areata. After isolation, RNA underwent reverse transcription to generate cDNA as the sequencing template. Sequencing was performed with immunoSEQ multiplex PCR; in TCRdb, only in-frame clones are kept and a portion is missing. The profile covers some 170,000 clones, with 50% to 60% appearing a single time and about 15% taken by the ten largest. The source was CD4+ T cells sorted from blood, collected at week 0. The source of these receptors is a human donor with alopecia areata.

This clone was seen a few times. Written as DNA, the CDR3 is TGTGCCAGCAGGAAACAGGGGGGAGGCTACACCTTC. It encodes CASRKQGGGYTF. The V call is TRBV6-5, the J call TRBJ1-2; TRBD1 matches at 8 bases. Germline loops: CDR1 MNHEY, CDR2 SVGAGI. V gave up 6 bases and J gave up 8 bases; unmatched junction bases: 5. The CDR3 totals 12 residues.

This clone has only one observation. Additional DNA sequences in this sample encode the identical CDR3. This chain uses TRBV10-3 with TRBJ1-1; TRBD1 might be the D (5 bases). Germline assignment: CDR1 ENHRY and CDR2 SYGVKD. Trimming stripped 3 bases from V and 6 bases from J, with 8 bases between. The CDR3 length is 12 residues. As DNA, the CDR3 is TGTGCCATCAGTGATCGGGGGGCTGAAGCTTTCTTT. As protein: CAISDRGAEAFF.

Note on this clone: In the same sample, other DNA sequences code for this CDR3. The chain carries TRBV29-1 and TRBJ2-6; unclear D gene. Germline lookup yields CDR1 SQVTM and CDR2 ANQGSEA. The CDR3 spans 13 residues. The V gene lost 4 bases and the J gene lost 0 bases, with 4 bases spanning the gap. CDR3 sequence: CSVGSSGANVLTF. CDR3 in DNA: TGCAGCGTTGGGAGCTCTGGGGCCAACGTCCTGACTTTC.

The genes are TRBV5-1 and TRBJ2-2, with 7 positions matching TRBD1. Germline lookup yields CDR1 SGHRS and CDR2 YFSETQ. Trimming cost V 4 bases and J 3 bases; bases outside gene matches: 9. CDR3 length equals 16 residues. The CDR3 loop is CASSLKDRLYTGELFF. DNA for the CDR3: TGCGCCAGCAGCCTGAAGGACAGGCTCTACACCGGGGAGCTGTTTTTT.

The chain uses TRBV25-1 and TRBJ1-4; D unclear. V was cut by 1 base and J by 0 bases, with 6 bases left in between. In germline, CDR1 is MGHDK, CDR2 SYGVNS. The CDR3 runs 15 residues. The CDR3 here is CASSESGATNEKLFF. As DNA, the CDR3 is TGTGCCAGCAGTGAATCAGGTGCAACTAATGAAAAACTGTTTTTT.

The chain is built from TRBV30 and TRBJ1-3; D is perhaps TRBD1 (5 bases). V lost 0 bases and J 4 bases, leaving 7 bases between the germline ends. The CDR3 extends over 13 amino acids. CDR1 and CDR2 (germline): GTSNPN, SVGIG (reference sequence). The CDR3 bases are TGTGCCTGGAGTGTACAGGCCGGAAACACCATATATTTT. This gives the protein CAWSVQAGNTIYF.

This chain links TRBV6-5 with TRBJ2-7; 14 nucleotides match TRBD2. The CDR3 length is 15 residues. Germline CDR1 is MNHEY and CDR2 is SVGAGI. The junction had 3 bases not matched to a gene; V was cut back by 5 bases and J by 3 bases. The CDR3 loop reads CASSPTSGGDYEQYF. CDR3 bases: TGTGCCAGCAGTCCGACTAGCGGGGGGGACTACGAGCAGTACTTC.

V is TRBV27 and J is TRBJ1-2; the match to TRBD1 covers 7 bases. CDR3 length: 13 residues. V shed 5 bases and J 7 bases; nucleotides not matched to a gene: 7. CDR1 and CDR2 from the germline V gene are MNHEY and SMNVEV (reference sequence). The CDR3 DNA is TGTGCCAGCAGTGCGACAGGGTACCGTGGCTACACCTTC. Translation: CASSATGYRGYTF.

This clone has more than one count but fewer than ten. This rearrangement joins TRBV5-6 to TRBJ1-1; 7 nucleotides agree with TRBD1. The CDR3 is 12 residues long. Germline CDR1 is SGHDT and CDR2 is YYEEEE. V lost 5 bases, J lost 6 bases, and 4 bases stayed unmatched. The CDR3 coding sequence is TGTGCCAGCAGAAGGACAGGCGCTGAAGCTTTCTTT. Protein: CASRRTGAEAFF.

Comment on this clone: Additional DNA sequences in this sample encode the identical CDR3. This rearrangement joins TRBV29-1 to TRBJ2-5, with D possibly TRBD1 on 6 matching bases. Trimming left V 4 bases short and J 2 bases short, with 8 bases between. Germline V gene lookup returns CDR1 SQVTM and CDR2 ANQGSEA. This CDR3 is 12 amino acids long. The CDR3 sequence: CSVGTGQETQYF. CDR3 sequence (DNA): TGCAGCGTTGGTACAGGGCAAGAGACCCAGTACTTC.

The chain joins TRBV19 to TRBJ1-5, with D maybe TRBD1 (6 bases). The V gene lost 4 bases and the J gene lost 1 base, with 11 bases spanning the gap. Germline CDR1 LNHDA, CDR2 SQIVND (reference sequence). The CDR3 sequence is 15 residues long. The CDR3 protein is CASSKGGGSNQPQHF. As DNA, the CDR3 is TGTGCCAGTAGTAAGGGGGGCGGCAGCAATCAGCCCCAGCATTTT.

The V call is TRBV30, the J call TRBJ1-2, with D possibly being TRBD1 (5 bases). Germline CDR1 reads GTSNPN; CDR2 reads SVGIG (reference sequence). This CDR3 is built from 12 residues. V lost 4 bases, J lost 5 bases, and 11 bases lay in between. DNA for the CDR3: TGTGCCTGGATTCGGGGCTGGTATGGCTACACCTTC. It yields the protein CAWIRGWYGYTF.

The rearrangement joins TRBV30 to TRBJ2-5; TRBD1 aligns across 8 bases. The tail of the sequence fits TRBJ2-7 better, so the J call may be wrong. This CDR3 region has 13 residues. Germline CDR1 GTSNPN, CDR2 SVGIG (reference sequence). CDR3 region: CAWSVTGGYEQYF. The CDR3 DNA is TGTGCCTGGAGTGTAACAGGGGGCTACGAGCAGTACTTC.

CDR3 amino acids: CASSFGGANVLTF. CDR3 DNA sequence: TGTGCCAGCAGCTTCGGGGGGGCCAACGTCCTGACTTTC. The gene calls are TRBV5-6 and TRBJ2-6; D remains unclear. The CDR3 extends over 13 amino acids. Germline CDR1 SGHDT, CDR2 YYEEEE. Trimming took 2 bases from V and 4 from J, leaving 4 bases between them.

The rearrangement links TRBV29-1 to TRBJ2-3; 10 bases line up with TRBD1. Germline V lookup: CDR1 SQVTM, CDR2 ANQGSEA. Germline trimming cut 6 bases from V and 6 bases from J; bases unmatched to any gene: 6. The CDR3 has 13 residues. CDR3 sequence: CSVRQGARDTQYF. CDR3 nucleotide sequence: TGCAGCGTCCGACAGGGGGCAAGGGATACGCAGTATTTT.

The rearrangement uses TRBV7-9 and TRBJ2-3; D remains unclear. This CDR3 spans 14 amino acids. Germline CDR1 reads SEHNR; CDR2 reads FQNEAQ (reference sequence). V was trimmed by 2 bases and J by 4 bases, leaving 10 bases between them. This chain's CDR3 is CASSLFGVADTQYF. The CDR3 DNA sequence: TGTGCCAGCAGCTTATTTGGTGTCGCAGATACGCAGTATTTT.

The gene calls are TRBV5-6 and TRBJ2-1; D call uncertain. V gave up 2 bases and J gave up 9 bases, with 9 bases separating them. Germline loops: CDR1 SGHDT, CDR2 YYEEEE. The CDR3 is 12 amino acids. CDR3: CASSFTWTEQFF. Written as DNA, the CDR3 is TGTGCCAGCAGCTTTACGTGGACTGAGCAGTTCTTC.

This clone occurred a few times. The CDR3, as DNA: TGTGCCAGCAGCCAAGAGGCAGGGCTATACCAGCCCCAGCATTTT. Amino acids: CASSQEAGLYQPQHF. The chain carries TRBV4-2 and TRBJ1-5; TRBD1 is a possible D gene (5 bases). The germline V and J ends were trimmed by 0 bases and 7 bases, with 13 bases remaining between them. Germline V gene sequence: CDR1 LGHNA, CDR2 YNFKEQ. This CDR3 is 15 amino acids long.